The clone carrying this TCR beta chain has a single count. Here immunoSEQ multiplex PCR was the method, and the copy in TCRdb shows in-frame clones only, minus some. The sample lists 350,000 to 400,000 clones, roughly 90% seen once, with about 1.8% in the top ten. The sample comes from a study of blood T cell repertoires in COVID-19. V was cut by 2 bases and J by 8 bases, with 14 bases left in between. The CDR3 covers 14 residues. Germline CDR1 reads SGDLS; CDR2 reads YYNGEE. This clonotype originated in a woman in her thirties who had recovered from COVID-19. This chain uses TRBV9 with TRBJ2-1; D remains unclear. The sequencing sample was made of PBMCs or T cells enriched from blood (not recorded which). The CDR3 protein is CASSVGLPLDEQFF. The CDR3 DNA sequence: TGTGCCAGCAGCGTGGGCCTCCCCCTTGATGAGCAGTTCTTC.